Described below is a single TCR beta chain sequence and its context. For CDR3 and TCR beta VDJ profiling, genomic DNA was the template used. MiXCR was run by TCRdb on the reads, yielding one entry per CDR3 protein. The repertoire holds about 270,000 distinct CDR3 sequences, with roughly 80% as singletons. CD8+CD57+ cell expansion, shown by flow cytometry, had occurred in the patients selected for sequencing. The patients all had a severe acquired aplastic anemia diagnosis. The data originate from a study of CD8+CD57+ T cells in acquired aplastic anemia. Sequenced sample: sorted CD4+, CD8+, or CD8+CD57+ T cells (not recorded which) from PBMCs. This receptor was obtained from a human donor with aplastic anemia.

Written as DNA, the CDR3 is TGTGCCACCGGGGAACGGGACAGCTACGAGCAGTACGTC. Amino acid sequence: CATGERDSYEQYV. The V call is TRBV2, the J call TRBJ2-7, with 7 bases identical to TRBD1. CDR3 size: 13 residues. CDR1 and CDR2 from the germline V gene are SNHLY and FYNNEI. V lost 10 bases to trimming and J lost 3 bases; unmatched junction nucleotides: 9.